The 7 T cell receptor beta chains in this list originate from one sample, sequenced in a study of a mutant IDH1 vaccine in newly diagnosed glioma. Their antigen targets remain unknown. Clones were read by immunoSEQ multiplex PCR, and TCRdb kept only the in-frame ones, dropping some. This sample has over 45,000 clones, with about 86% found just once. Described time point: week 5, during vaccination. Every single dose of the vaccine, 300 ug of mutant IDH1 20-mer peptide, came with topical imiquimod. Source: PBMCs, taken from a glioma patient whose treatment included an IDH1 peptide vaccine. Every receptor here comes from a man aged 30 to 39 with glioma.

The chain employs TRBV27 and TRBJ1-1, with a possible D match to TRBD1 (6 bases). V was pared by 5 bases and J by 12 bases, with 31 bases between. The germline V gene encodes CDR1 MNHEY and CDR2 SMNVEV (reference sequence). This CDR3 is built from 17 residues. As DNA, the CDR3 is TGTGCCAGCAGTCCAACAATCTTTAACCTTTACGGGACATTAACTTTCTTT. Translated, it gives CASSPTIFNLYGTLTFF.

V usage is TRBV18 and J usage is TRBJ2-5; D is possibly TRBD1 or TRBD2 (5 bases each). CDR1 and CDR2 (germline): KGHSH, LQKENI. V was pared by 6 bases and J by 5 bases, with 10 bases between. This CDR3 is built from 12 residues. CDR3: CASSPRDETQYF. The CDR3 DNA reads TGTGCCAGCTCCCCCAGGGACGAGACCCAGTACTTC.

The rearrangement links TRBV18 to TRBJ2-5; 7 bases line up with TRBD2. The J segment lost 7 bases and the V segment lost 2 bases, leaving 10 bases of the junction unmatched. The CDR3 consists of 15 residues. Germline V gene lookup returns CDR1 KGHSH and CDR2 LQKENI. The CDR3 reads CASSPSRAGAGTQYF. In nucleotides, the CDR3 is TGTGCCAGCTCACCATCAAGGGCGGGAGCGGGGACCCAGTACTTC.

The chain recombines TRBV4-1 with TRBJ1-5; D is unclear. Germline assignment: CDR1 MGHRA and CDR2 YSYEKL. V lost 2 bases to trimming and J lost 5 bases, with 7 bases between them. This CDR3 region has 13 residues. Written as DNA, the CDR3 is TGCGCCAGCAGCCAAACCGATTATCAGCCCCAGCATTTT. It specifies CASSQTDYQPQHF.

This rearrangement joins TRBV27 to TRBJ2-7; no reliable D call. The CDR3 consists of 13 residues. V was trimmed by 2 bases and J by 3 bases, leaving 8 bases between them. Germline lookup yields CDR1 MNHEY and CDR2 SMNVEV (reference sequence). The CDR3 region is CASSLTDRYEQYF. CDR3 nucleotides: TGTGCCAGCAGTTTAACGGACCGCTACGAGCAGTACTTC.

The CDR3 loop reads CATSRGLQGGNTEAFF. The CDR3 DNA reads TGTGCCACCAGCAGAGGATTACAGGGGGGGAACACTGAAGCTTTCTTT. This sequence joins TRBV15 and TRBJ1-1; 8 bases line up with TRBD1. This CDR3 is built from 16 residues. V shed 1 base and J 1 base; nucleotides not matched to a gene: 5. Germline CDR1 and CDR2: LNHNV and YYDKDF (reference sequence). The whole variable domain, filled in from reference TRBV15 and TRBJ1-1, reads DAMVIQNPRYQVTQFGKPVTLSCSQTLNHNVMYWYQQKSSQAPKLLFHYYDKDFNNEADTPDNFQSRRPNTSFCFLDIRSPGLGDTAMYLCATSRGLQGGNTEAFFGQGTRLTVV.

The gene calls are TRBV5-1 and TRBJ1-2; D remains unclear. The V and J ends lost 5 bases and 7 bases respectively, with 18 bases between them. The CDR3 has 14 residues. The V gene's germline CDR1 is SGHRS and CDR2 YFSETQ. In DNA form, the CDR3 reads TGCGCCAGCAGTTTATCGGGATTCCCTCCTGGCTACACCTTC. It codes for CASSLSGFPPGYTF.